This T cell receptor beta chain originates from a study of human T cells and chemical hapten exposure. TCRdb itself ran the RACE reads through MiXCR, one entry per CDR3 protein. The sample has about 110,000 distinct CDR3 sequences; approximately 11% are singletons. The time point here: patch test 1, 2 weeks after DPC sensitization. Treatment specified: therapeutic diphenylcyclopropenone sensitization with weekly scalp DPC. CDR3 length equals 13 residues. The germline V gene encodes CDR1 WSHSY and CDR2 SAAADI. Between the trimmed V and J ends, which lost 5 bases and 4 bases, there was a span of 11 bases.

The sequences come from whole blood, collected in connection with sensitization to the hapten diphenylcyclopropenone (DPC). The rearrangement joins TRBV10-2 to TRBJ1-1; tentatively, D is TRBD1 (6 bases). The source of this sequence is a middle-aged woman with alopecia areata. Some clones in this sample may be carry-over from other donors' samples. CDR3 sequence reads: CASSKGVTTEAFF. Written as DNA, the CDR3 is TGCGCCAGCAGTAAGGGGGTGACCACTGAAGCTTTCTTT.